These 2 T cell receptor beta chains originate from one sample sequenced in a study of blood T cell repertoires in COVID-19. Produced via immunoSEQ multiplex PCR; TCRdb's table is partial and in-frame only. This table holds 65,000 to 90,000 clones, approximately 86% found once. The sequencing input was peripheral blood. These receptors were collected from a woman between 45 and 65 years old with active or convalescent COVID-19.

This chain uses TRBV25-1 with TRBJ1-2, with D possibly matching TRBD1 (5 bases). Germline CDR1 is MGHDK and CDR2 is SYGVNS. The CDR3 covers 14 residues. The V end lost 3 bases, the J end lost 8 bases, and 16 bases lay between the germline ends. The DNA of the CDR3 is TGTGCCAGCAGTGACACCGGACCCTACAGGGGCTACACCTTC. Its translation: CASSDTGPYRGYTF.

The chain couples TRBV27 to TRBJ2-2, with 9 bases lining up with TRBD1. J was trimmed by 6 bases and V by 4 bases; bases with no gene match: 12. Per germline, CDR1 MNHEY and CDR2 SMNVEV (reference sequence). This CDR3 has 17 residues. As DNA, the CDR3 is TGTGCCAGCAGTTCCCTAACCGGGACAGGGATGGCCGGGGAGCTGTTTTTT. Translation gives CASSSLTGTGMAGELFF.